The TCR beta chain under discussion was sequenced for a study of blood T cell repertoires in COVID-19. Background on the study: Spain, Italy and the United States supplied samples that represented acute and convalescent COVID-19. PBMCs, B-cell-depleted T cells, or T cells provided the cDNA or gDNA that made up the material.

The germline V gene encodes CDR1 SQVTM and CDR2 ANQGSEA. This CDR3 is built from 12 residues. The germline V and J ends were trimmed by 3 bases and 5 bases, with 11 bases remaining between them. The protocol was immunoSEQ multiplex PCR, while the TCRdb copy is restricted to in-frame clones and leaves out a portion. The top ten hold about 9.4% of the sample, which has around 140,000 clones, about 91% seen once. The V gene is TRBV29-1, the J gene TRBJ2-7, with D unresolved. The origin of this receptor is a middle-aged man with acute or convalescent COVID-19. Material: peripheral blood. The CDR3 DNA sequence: TGCAGCGTTGATATCTCAGGCAACGAGCAGTACTTC. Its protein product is CSVDISGNEQYF.